This entry concerns a single T cell receptor (beta chain). The protocol was immunoSEQ multiplex PCR, while the TCRdb copy is restricted to in-frame clones and leaves out a portion. The sample lists approximately 38,000 clones, roughly 91% occurring once. Peripheral blood mononuclear cells were collected from every patient before and during treatment, yielding between 1 and 8 samples per patient. Trimming cost V 3 bases and J 3 bases; bases outside gene matches: 1. Germline assignment: CDR1 SGHRS and CDR2 YFSETQ. The length of the CDR3 is 15 residues. The data are from a study of PD-L1 blockade in urothelial cancer. For the study at large: Between 0 and 3 prior chemotherapy regimens had been given to patients. Analyses used blood from 3 weeks (second dose) and 6 weeks after treatment start. Median T cell yield per blood sample was about 150,000 cells.

The chain links TRBV5-1 to TRBJ2-2, with 11 bases matching TRBD1. The TCR comes from a man between 60 and 70 years old with urothelial cancer. Material: PBMCs, obtained around atezolizumab (anti-PD-L1) treatment. This CDR3 is CASSSGQGDTGELFF. CDR3 sequence (DNA): TGCGCCAGCAGCTCGGGACAGGGGGACACCGGGGAGCTGTTTTTT.